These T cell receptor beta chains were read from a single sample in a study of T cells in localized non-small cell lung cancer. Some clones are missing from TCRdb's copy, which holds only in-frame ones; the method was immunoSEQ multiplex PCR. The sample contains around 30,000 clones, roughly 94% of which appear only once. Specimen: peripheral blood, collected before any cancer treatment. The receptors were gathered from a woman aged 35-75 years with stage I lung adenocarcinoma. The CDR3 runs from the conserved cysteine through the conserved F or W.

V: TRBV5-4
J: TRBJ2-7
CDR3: CASSLEGRSALGYEQYF

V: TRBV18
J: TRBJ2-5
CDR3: CASSRTQVGETQYF

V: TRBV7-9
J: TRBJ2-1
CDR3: CASSLHRLENEQFF

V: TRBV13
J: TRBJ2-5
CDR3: CASSLPPRVSGGSRGETQYF

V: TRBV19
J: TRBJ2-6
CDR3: CASSIRSTGRAGANVLTF

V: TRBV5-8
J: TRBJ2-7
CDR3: CASSIHRPSSYEQYF

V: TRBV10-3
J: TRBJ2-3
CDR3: CAISEGKGTDTQYF

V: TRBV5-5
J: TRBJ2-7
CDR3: CASSFRATSSYEQYF

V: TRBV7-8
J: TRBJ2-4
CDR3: CASSLSSNIQYF

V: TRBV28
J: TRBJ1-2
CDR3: CATTGQGYTF

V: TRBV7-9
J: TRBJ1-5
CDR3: CASSWQGGNQPQHF

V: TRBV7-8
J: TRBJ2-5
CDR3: CASSRDSFQETQYF

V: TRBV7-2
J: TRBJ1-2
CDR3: CASSLVVQGGGYTF

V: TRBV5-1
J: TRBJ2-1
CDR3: CASSQPAGGPYNEQFF

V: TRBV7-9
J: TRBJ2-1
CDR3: CASSLLGSSYNEQFF

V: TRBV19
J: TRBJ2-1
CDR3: CASSIGQTNEQFF

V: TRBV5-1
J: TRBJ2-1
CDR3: CASSLLRGTSSFTQSSSYNEQFF

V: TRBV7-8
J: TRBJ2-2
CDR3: CASSPWGGNTGELFF

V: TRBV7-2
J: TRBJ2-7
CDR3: CASRIRGGGYEQYF

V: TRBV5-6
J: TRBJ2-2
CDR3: CASSLGGHRTGELFF

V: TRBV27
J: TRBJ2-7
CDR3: CASNLEGSIYEQYF

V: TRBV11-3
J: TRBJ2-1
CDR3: CASSLSTSRNEQFF

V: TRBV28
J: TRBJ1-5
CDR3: CASSSGTGGRYNQPQHF

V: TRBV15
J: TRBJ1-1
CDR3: CATSSPDTYTEAFF

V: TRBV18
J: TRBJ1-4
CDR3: CASSPVWPTNEKLFF